This TCR beta chain emerged from a study of T cell repertoires in cytomegalovirus infection. Background on the study: Public TCR beta signatures were indicative of both CMV infection and a matching HLA type.

The CDR3 sequence is 17 residues long. V lost 4 bases and J lost 6; bases outside the gene matches: 13. Germline-derived CDR1 and CDR2 are MGHRA and YSYEKL. TCRdb re-called the reads with MiXCR, one entry per CDR3 protein. The table has around 99,000 distinct CDR3 sequences, under 30% seen once. Comments on this clonotype: Its specificity is not known.

The TCR comes from a human donor in good health (CMV status not recorded). Some clones in this sample may be carry-over from other donors' samples. The material sequenced was CD8+ T cells from cultured PBMCs, taken from culture after CMV antigen stimulation. J is TRBJ2-3 and V is TRBV4-1, with 10 bases identical to TRBD2. The CDR3 here is CASSPGGASGGGDTQYF. DNA for the CDR3: TGCGCCAGCAGCCCCGGGGGGGCTAGCGGGGGCGGGGATACGCAGTATTTT.